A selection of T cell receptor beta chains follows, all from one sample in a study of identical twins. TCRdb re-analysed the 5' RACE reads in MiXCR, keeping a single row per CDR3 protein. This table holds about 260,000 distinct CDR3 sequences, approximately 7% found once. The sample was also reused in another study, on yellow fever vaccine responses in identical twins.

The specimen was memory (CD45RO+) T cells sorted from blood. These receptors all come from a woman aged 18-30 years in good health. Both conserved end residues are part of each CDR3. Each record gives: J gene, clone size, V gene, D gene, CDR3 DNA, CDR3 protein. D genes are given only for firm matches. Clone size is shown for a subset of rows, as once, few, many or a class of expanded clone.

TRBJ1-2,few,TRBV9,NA,TGTGCCAGCAGCGAGGGGACGATCGGCTACACCTTC,CASSEGTIGYTF
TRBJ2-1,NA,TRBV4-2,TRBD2,TGTGCCAGCAGCCAAGATCTGCGGGGGGCCGGAAATGAGCAGTTCTTC,CASSQDLRGAGNEQFF
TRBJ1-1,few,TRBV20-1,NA,TGCAGTGCTAGGGCCGGGTTTACCACTGAAGCTTTCTTT,CSARAGFTTEAFF
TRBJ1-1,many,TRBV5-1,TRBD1,TGCGCCAGCAGCTTCCGGGACAGCAACACTGAAGCTTTCTTT,CASSFRDSNTEAFF
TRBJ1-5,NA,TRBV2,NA,TGTGCCAGCAGCCTGGGTACCTATAGCAATCAGCCCCAGCATTTT,CASSLGTYSNQPQHF
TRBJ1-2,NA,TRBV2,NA,TGTGCCAGCAGTGGTCGACGGGACTATGGCTACACCTTC,CASSGRRDYGYTF
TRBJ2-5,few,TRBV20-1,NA,TGCAGTGTCCCGAGGCAGGCTCAAGAGACCCAGTACTTC,CSVPRQAQETQYF
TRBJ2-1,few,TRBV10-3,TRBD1,TGTGCCATCACCACTCGGACAGGCAGCGTCAATGAGCAGTTCTTC,CAITTRTGSVNEQFF
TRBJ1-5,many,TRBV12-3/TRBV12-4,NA,TGTGCCAGCAGTTCCCTAGGAAGTTATAGCAATCAGCCCCAGCATTTT,CASSSLGSYSNQPQHF
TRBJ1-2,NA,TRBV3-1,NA,TGTGCCAGCAGCCAATCGAATGCAGGGACCGGCTACACCTTC,CASSQSNAGTGYTF
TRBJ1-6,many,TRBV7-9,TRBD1,TGTGCCAGCAGCGGGACAGGGGTTAAGCCCCTCCACTTT,CASSGTGVKPLHF
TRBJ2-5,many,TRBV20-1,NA,TGCAGTGCTAGTGGTCAAGCCCAAGAGACCCAGTACTTC,CSASGQAQETQYF
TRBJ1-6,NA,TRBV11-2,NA,TGTGCCAGCAGCACCCGAAGGGGTGATAATTCACCCCTCCACTTT,CASSTRRGDNSPLHF
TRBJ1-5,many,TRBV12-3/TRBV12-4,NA,TGTGCCAGCAGTCCCCAGGGCGGTCAGCCCCAGCATTTT,CASSPQGGQPQHF
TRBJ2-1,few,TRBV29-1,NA,TGCAGCGTTGTGGGGAAGGTCGATGAGCAGTTCTTC,CSVVGKVDEQFF
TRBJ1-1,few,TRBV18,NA,TGTGCCAGCTCACCGACCATCGGACAGAAGAACACTGAAGCTTTCTTT,CASSPTIGQKNTEAFF
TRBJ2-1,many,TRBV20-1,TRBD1,TGCAGTGCTAGAGATTACCAGGGGGCTATTGATGAGCAGTTCTTC,CSARDYQGAIDEQFF
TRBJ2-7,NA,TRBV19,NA,TGTGCCAGTAGTAACCGGGACTACGAGCAGTACTTC,CASSNRDYEQYF
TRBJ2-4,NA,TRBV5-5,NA,TGTGCCAGCAGCTTCGGGGGTTCGGCCAAAAACATTCAGTACTTC,CASSFGGSAKNIQYF
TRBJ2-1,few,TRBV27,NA,TGTGCCAGCAGTTTATCCCGGGATTCCCCTTACAATGAGCAGTTCTTC,CASSLSRDSPYNEQFF
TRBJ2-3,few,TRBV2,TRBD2,TGTGCCAGCAGTGTCGGGGGGGGCCAATGGACAGATACGCAGTATTTT,CASSVGGGQWTDTQYF
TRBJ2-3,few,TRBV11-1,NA,TGTGCCAGCAGCTTAGCGGACCGAAGCACAGATACGCAGTATTTT,CASSLADRSTDTQYF
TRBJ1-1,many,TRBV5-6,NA,TGTGCCAGCAGTGACGGGGTTTACACTGAAGCTTTCTTT,CASSDGVYTEAFF
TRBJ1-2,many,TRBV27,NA,TGTGCCAGCAGTTTATACTCAGGGATCTCTGGCTACACCTTC,CASSLYSGISGYTF
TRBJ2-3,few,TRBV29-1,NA,TGCAGCGTTGTGCCGCGGACCGGTTGGGACCCGACAGATACGCAGTATTTT,CSVVPRTGWDPTDTQYF
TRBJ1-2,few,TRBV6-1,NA,TGTGCCAGCAGGGGACGGGCTGCCCTTGGCTACACCTTC,CASRGRAALGYTF
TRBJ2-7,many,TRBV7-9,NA,TGTGCCAGCAGCTTAAATGGTGCGTACGAGCAGTACTTC,CASSLNGAYEQYF
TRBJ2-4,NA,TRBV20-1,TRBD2,TGCAGTGCTAGCTCTAGCGGGGAACTAGCCAAAAACATTCAGTACTTC,CSASSSGELAKNIQYF
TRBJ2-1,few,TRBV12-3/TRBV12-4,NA,TGTGCCAGCAGTACCCATGGGGGGCTCAATGAGCAGTTCTTC,CASSTHGGLNEQFF
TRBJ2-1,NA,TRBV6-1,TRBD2,TGTGCCAGCAGTCCAGCCGGGACTAGCGGGAGAGGGGAGCAGTTCTTC,CASSPAGTSGRGEQFF
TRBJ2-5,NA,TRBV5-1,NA,TGCGCCAGCAGCTTGGGTGATTACCCGCAAGAGACCCAGTACTTC,CASSLGDYPQETQYF
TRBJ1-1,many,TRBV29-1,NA,TGCAGCGTTACAAAGGGGTACGGTTGGTCGGACACTGAAGCTTTCTTT,CSVTKGYGWSDTEAFF
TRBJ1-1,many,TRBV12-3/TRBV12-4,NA,TGTGCCAGCAGCCTTGGGGCTAGCACTGAAGCTTTCTTT,CASSLGASTEAFF
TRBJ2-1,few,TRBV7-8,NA,TGTGCCAGCAGATCAGGGGCAGGGAGGCGGTCCACTCCCTACAATGAGCAGTTCTTC,CASRSGAGRRSTPYNEQFF
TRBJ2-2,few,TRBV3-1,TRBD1,TGTGCCAGCAGCCTGCGGGACAGGGGAGCCGGGGAGCTGTTTTTT,CASSLRDRGAGELFF
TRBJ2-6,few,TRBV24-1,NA,TGTGCCACCAGTGACACAAGCGTTTCAGGGGCCAACGTCCTGACTTTC,CATSDTSVSGANVLTF
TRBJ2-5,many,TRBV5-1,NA,TGCGCCAGCAGCTCCGCAGGACAACGGCAAGAGACCCAGTACTTC,CASSSAGQRQETQYF
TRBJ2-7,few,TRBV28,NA,TGTGCCACCCGACGGGGGCGCAGCTACGAGCAGTACTTC,CATRRGRSYEQYF
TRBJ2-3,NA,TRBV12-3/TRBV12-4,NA,TGTGCCAGCAGTTTGGGTCTGACAGATACGCAGTATTTT,CASSLGLTDTQYF